Listed below are T cell receptor beta chains from one sample, sequenced in a study of T cell clones after liver transplantation. The repertoire was sequenced with immunoSEQ multiplex PCR; TCRdb's copy has only in-frame clones and lacks some. The sample contains roughly 56,000 clones, about 67% of which appear only once. The specimen comprised CD4+ T cells from blood, sampled more than 53 months after liver transplant. All receptors derive from a human patient who received a liver transplant. Some T cells may be provided by the graft donor. Both conserved end residues are part of each CDR3. Clone size is shown for a subset of rows, as once, few, many or a class of expanded clone.

v_call clone_size cdr3_aa
TRBV11-2 . CASSFLRETQYF
TRBV19 . CASNRAVTNEKLFF
TRBV4-2 . CASSQGTGGYNEQFF
TRBV28 . CASSPLSESTDTQYF
TRBV7-9 . CASSPSPGENEKLFF
TRBV7-9 . CASSPSRNEQFF
TRBV25-1 . CASSSTGGYVYEQYF
TRBV5-6 . CASSLPANTGELFF
TRBV6-1 . CASLGQGFFNGEQFF
TRBV2 once CASSEVSGGAYGYTF
TRBV11-2 . CASSLDPIRGNEQFF
TRBV30 . CARDSQNTGELFF
TRBV11-2 few CASSLDGQGRGGANVLTF
TRBV5-4 . CASSEGITPSPLHF
TRBV6-5 . CASSYLSRRFYEQYF
TRBV6-4 . CASSDIGGADTQYF
TRBV4-2 once CASSPGQGISGTQYF